This T cell receptor beta chain was obtained from a study of T cell repertoires in cytomegalovirus infection. As for the study in general: HLA-B-restricted CMV epitopes that are well studied were used alongside recently identified HLA-C-restricted ones. Public signatures in TCR beta pointed to CMV infection and matching HLA type. Study results and limitations: HLA-C-restricted, CMV-specific TCR beta clonotypes were dominant ex vivo.

MiXCR was run by TCRdb on the reads, yielding one entry per CDR3 protein. The sample lists roughly 920,000 distinct CDR3 sequences, roughly 31% occurring once. Note on this clonotype: Its specificity is not known.

The starting material was cultured CD8+ T cells from PBMCs, obtained from culture after CMV antigen stimulation. This clonotype was obtained from a human donor in good health (CMV status not recorded). Some clones in this sample may be carry-over from other donors' samples.

Here the CDR3 reads CASSVGTNTEAFF. CDR3 DNA sequence: TGTGCCAGCAGCGTGGGCACGAACACTGAAGCTTTCTTT. The chain couples TRBV7-6 to TRBJ1-1; D gene uncertain. Germline V CDR1 and CDR2: SGHVS, FNYEAQ. Between the trimmed V and J ends, which lost 5 bases and 1 base, there was a span of 8 bases. This CDR3 comprises 13 residues.